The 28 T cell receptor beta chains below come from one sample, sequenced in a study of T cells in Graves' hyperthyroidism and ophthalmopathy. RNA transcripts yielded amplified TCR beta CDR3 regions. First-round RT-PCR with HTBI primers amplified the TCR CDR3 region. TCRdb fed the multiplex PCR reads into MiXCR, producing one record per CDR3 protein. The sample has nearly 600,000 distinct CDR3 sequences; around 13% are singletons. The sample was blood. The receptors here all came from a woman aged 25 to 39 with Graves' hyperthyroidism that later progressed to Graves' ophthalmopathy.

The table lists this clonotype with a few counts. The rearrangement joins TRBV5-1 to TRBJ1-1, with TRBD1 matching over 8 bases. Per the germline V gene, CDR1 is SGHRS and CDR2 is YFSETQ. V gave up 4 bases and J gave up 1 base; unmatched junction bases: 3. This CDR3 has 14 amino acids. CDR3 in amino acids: CASSTGQENTEAFF. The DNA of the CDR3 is TGCGCCAGCAGCACGGGACAGGAGAACACTGAAGCTTTCTTT.

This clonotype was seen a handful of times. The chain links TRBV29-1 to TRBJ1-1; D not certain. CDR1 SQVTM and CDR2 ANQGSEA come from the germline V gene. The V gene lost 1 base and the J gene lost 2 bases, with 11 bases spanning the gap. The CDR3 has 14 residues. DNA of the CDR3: TGCAGCGTTGAAGTCAAACTTACTAACACTGAAGCTTTCTTT. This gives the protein CSVEVKLTNTEAFF. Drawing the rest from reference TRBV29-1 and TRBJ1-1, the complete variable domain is SAVISQKPSRDICQRGTSLTIQCQVDSQVTMMFWYRQQPGQSLTLIATANQGSEATYESGFVIDKFPISRPNLTFSTLTVSNMSPEDSSIYLCSVEVKLTNTEAFFGQGTRLTVV.

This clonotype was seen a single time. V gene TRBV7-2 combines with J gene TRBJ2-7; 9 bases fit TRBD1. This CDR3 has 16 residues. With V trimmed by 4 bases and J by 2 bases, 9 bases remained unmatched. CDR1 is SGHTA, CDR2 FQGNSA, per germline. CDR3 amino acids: CASSYSGTGNPYEQYF. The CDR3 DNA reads TGTGCCAGCAGCTACTCCGGGACAGGGAATCCCTACGAGCAGTACTTC.

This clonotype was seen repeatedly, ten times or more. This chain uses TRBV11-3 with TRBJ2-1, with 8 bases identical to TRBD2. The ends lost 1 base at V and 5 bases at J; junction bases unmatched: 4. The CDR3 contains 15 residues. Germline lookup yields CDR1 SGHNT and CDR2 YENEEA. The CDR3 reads CASSLGQRGNNEQFF. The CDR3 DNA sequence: TGTGCCAGCAGCTTAGGCCAGCGGGGGAACAATGAGCAGTTCTTC.

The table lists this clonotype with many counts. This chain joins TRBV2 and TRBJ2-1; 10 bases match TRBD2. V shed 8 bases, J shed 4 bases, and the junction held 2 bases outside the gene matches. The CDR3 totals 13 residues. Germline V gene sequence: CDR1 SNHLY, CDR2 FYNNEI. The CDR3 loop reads CASEREGYNEQFF. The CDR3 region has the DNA TGTGCCAGCGAGCGGGAGGGTTACAATGAGCAGTTCTTC. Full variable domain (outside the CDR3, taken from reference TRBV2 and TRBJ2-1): EPEVTQTPSHQVTQMGQEVILRCVPISNHLYFYWYRQILGQKVEFLVSFYNNEISEKSEIFDDQFSVERPDGSNFTLKIRSTKLEDSAMYFCASEREGYNEQFFGPGTRLTVL.

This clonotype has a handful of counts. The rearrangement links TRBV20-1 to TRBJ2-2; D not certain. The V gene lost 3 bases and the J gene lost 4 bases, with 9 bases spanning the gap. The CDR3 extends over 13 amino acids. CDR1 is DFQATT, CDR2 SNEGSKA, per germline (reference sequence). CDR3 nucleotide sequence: TGCAGTGCTAGGTCGGAGAGCACCGGGGAGCTGTTTTTT. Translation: CSARSESTGELFF.

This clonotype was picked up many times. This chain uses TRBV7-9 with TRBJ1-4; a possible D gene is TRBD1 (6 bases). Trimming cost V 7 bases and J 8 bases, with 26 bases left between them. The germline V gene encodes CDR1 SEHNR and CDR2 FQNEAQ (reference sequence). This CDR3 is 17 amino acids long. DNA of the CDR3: TGTGCCAGCACCGGAGGGGGGGCAGGGGCTGCTGTCGAAAAACTGTTTTTT. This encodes CASTGGGAGAAVEKLFF.

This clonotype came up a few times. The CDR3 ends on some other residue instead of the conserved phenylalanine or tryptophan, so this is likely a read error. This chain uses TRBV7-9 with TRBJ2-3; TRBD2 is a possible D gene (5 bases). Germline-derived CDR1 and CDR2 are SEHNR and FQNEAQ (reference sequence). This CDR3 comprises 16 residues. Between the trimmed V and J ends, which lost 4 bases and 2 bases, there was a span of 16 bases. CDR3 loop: CASSSLSGRITDTQYL. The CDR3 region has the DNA TGTGCCAGCAGCTCGCTAAGCGGTAGGATCACAGATACGCAGTATCTT.

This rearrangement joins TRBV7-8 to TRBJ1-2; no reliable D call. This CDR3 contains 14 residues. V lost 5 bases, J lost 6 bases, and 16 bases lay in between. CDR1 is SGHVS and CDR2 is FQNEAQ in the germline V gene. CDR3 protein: CASSILVLGDGYTF. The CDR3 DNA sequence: TGTGCCAGCAGCATTCTGGTCTTGGGAGATGGCTACACCTTC.

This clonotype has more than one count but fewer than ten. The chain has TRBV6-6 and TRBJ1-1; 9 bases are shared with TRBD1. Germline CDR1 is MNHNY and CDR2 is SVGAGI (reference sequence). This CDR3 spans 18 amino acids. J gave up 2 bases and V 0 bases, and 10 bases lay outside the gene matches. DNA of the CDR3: TGTGCCAGCAGTTACTCGATCCCGGGACAGGGTCCAAACACTGAAGCTTTCTTT. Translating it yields CASSYSIPGQGPNTEAFF.

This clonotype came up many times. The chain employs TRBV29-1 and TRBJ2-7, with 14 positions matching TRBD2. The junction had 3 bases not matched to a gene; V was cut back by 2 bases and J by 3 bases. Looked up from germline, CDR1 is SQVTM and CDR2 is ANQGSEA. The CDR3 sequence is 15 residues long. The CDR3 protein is CSVEWTSGRNYEQYF. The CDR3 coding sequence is TGCAGCGTTGAATGGACTAGCGGGAGGAACTACGAGCAGTACTTC.

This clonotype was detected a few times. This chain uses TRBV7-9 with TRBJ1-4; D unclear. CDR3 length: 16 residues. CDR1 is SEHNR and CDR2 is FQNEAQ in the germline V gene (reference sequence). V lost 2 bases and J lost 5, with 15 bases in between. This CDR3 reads CASSLSPGPQNEKLFF. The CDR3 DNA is TGTGCCAGCAGCTTATCTCCCGGGCCGCAAAATGAAAAACTGTTTTTT.

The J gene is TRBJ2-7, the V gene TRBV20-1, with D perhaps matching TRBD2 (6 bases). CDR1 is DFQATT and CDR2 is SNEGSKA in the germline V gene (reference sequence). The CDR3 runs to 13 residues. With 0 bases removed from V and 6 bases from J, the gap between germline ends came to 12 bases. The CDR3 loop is CSARDGTLGEQYF. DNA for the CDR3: TGCAGTGCTAGAGATGGGACTCTCGGCGAGCAGTACTTC.

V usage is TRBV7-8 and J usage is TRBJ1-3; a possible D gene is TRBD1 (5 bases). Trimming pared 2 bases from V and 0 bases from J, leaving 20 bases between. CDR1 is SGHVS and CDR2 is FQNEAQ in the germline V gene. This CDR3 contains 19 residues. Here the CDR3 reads CASSLTTPGKLISGNTIYF. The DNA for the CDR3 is TGTGCCAGCAGCTTAACGACGCCAGGGAAACTAATCTCTGGAAACACCATATATTTT.

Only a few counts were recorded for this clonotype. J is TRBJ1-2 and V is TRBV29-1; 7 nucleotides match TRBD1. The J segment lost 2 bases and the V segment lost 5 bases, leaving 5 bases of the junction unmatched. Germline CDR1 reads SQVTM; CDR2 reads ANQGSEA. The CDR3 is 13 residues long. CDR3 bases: TGCAGCGTTCTGGGACAGTACAACTATGGCTACACCTTC. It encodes CSVLGQYNYGYTF. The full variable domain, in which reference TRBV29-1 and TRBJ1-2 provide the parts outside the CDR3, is SAVISQKPSRDICQRGTSLTIQCQVDSQVTMMFWYRQQPGQSLTLIATANQGSEATYESGFVIDKFPISRPNLTFSTLTVSNMSPEDSSIYLCSVLGQYNYGYTFGSGTRLTVV.

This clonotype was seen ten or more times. Here the CDR3 reads CSAQQGRYEQYF. In DNA, the CDR3 is TGCAGCGCTCAACAGGGGCGGTACGAGCAGTACTTC. The chain combines TRBV29-1 with TRBJ2-7; 7 nucleotides agree with TRBD1. Trimming cost V 7 bases and J 4 bases; bases outside gene matches: 7. The CDR3 contains 12 residues. CDR1 is SQVTM and CDR2 is ANQGSEA in the germline V gene.

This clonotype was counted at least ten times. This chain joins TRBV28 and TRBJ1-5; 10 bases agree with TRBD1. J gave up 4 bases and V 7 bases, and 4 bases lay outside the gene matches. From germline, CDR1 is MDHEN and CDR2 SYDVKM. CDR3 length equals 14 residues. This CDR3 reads CASTTGQGNQPQHF. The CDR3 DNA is TGTGCCAGCACCACGGGACAGGGGAATCAGCCCCAGCATTTT.

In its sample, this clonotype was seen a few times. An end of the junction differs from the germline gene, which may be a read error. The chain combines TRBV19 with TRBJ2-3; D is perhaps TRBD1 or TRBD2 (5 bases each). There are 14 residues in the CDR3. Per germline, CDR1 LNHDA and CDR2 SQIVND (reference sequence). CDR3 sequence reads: CASRTAEETDSQYF. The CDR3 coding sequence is TGTGCCAGTAGGACAGCGGAGGAGACAGATTCGCAGTATTTT.

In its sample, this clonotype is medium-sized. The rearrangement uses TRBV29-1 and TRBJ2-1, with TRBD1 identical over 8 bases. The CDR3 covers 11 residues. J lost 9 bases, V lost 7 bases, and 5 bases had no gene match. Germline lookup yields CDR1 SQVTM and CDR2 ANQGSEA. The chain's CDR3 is CSADRATEQFF. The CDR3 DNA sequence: TGCAGCGCGGACAGGGCAACTGAGCAGTTCTTC.

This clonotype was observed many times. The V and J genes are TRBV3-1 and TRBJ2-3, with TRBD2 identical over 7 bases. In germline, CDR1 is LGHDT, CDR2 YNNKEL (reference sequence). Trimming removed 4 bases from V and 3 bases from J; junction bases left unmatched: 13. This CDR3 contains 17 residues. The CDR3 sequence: CASSPQGGRARTDTQYF. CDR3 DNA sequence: TGTGCCAGCAGCCCTCAGGGAGGGAGGGCCAGGACAGATACGCAGTATTTT.

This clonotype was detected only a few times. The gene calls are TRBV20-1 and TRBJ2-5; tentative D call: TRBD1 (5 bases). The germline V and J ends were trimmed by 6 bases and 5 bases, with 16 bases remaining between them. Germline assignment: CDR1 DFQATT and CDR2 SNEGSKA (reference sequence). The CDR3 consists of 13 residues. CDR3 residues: CSASTGVGETQYF. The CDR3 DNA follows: TGCAGTGCCTCCACAGGCGTCGGGGAGACCCAGTACTTC.

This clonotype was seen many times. The CDR3 region has the DNA TGTGCCAGCAGTCCCACTGGACAGGTGGGCCGCAATCAGCCCCAGCATTTT. Encoded protein: CASSPTGQVGRNQPQHF. The rearrangement uses TRBV6-2 or TRBV6-3 and TRBJ1-5; 7 bases align to TRBD1. The CDR3 is 17 amino acids. CDR1 and CDR2 from the germline V gene are MNHEY and SVGEGT. Trimming took 5 bases from V and 2 from J; bases not matched to a gene: 12.

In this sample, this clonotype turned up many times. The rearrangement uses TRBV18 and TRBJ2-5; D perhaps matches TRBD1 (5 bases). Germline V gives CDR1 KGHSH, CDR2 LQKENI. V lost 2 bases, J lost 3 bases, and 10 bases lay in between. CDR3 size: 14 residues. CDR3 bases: TGTGCCAGCTCACCAGGGGCAGGGAAAGAGACCCAGTACTTC. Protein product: CASSPGAGKETQYF.

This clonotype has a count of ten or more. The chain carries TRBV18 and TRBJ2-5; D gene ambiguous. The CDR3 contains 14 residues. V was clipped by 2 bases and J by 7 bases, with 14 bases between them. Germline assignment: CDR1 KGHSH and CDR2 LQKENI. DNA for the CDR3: TGTGCCAGCTCACCAGGAAGGCAAGACGGGACCCAGTACTTC. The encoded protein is CASSPGRQDGTQYF.

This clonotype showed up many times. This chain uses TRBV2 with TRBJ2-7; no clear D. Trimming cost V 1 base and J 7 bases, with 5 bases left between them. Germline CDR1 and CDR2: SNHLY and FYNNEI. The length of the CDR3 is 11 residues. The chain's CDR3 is CASSEEAEQYF. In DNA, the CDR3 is TGTGCCAGCAGTGAAGAGGCAGAGCAGTACTTC.

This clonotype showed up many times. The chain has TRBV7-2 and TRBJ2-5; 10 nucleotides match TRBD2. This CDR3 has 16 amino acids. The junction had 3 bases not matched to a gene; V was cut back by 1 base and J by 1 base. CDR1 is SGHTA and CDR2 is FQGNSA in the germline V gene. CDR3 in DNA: TGTGCCAGCAGCTTAGGAGCGGGAGGGCCCCAAGAGACCCAGTACTTC. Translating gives CASSLGAGGPQETQYF.

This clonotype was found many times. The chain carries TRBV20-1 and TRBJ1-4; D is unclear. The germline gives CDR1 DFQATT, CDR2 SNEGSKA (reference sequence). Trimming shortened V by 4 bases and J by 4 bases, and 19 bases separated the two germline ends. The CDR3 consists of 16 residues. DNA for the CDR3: TGCAGTGCTATCTTAATGACGGGCCAGAGTAATGAAAAACTGTTTTTT. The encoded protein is CSAILMTGQSNEKLFF.

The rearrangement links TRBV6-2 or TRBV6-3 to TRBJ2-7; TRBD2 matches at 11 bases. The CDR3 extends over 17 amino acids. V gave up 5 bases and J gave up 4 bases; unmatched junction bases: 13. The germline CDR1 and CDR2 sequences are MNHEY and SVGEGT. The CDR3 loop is CASSEGLAGRRGYEQYF. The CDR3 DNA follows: TGTGCCAGCAGTGAAGGACTAGCGGGCCGAAGGGGGTACGAGCAGTACTTC.